Shown below are 28 T cell receptor beta chains from a single sample sequenced in a study of T cell changes during pregnancy in multiple sclerosis. Generated by immunoSEQ multiplex PCR, the TCRdb table keeps only in-frame clones and is missing some. This sample has 95,000 to 110,000 clones, with roughly 92% found just once. The starting material was peripheral blood, obtained in the third trimester of pregnancy. Source of these receptors: a female donor in good health, enrolled as a control in a pregnancy study.

Points on this clone: One junction end disagrees with the germline gene, perhaps due to a read error. The gene calls are TRBV7-7 and TRBJ1-1; D uncertain. From germline, CDR1 is SSHAT and CDR2 FNYEAQ (reference sequence). The CDR3 totals 13 residues. This CDR3 is CASSLSENTEAFF. CDR3 coding DNA: TGTGCTAGCAGCTTATCAGAGAACACTGAAGCTTTCTTT.

This clone was seen only once. V and J are TRBV10-3 and TRBJ2-7; weak D call: TRBD1 (6 bases). Deletions cut 4 bases from V and 2 bases from J, with 18 bases between. The CDR3 is made up of 16 amino acids. Germline loops: CDR1 ENHRY, CDR2 SYGVKD. The CDR3, as DNA: TGTGCCATCAGTGGTACCTTGGACAGTCCGGCCTACGAGCAGTACTTC. This gives the protein CAISGTLDSPAYEQYF.

V gene TRBV6-5 combines with J gene TRBJ1-5, with TRBD1 as a possible D gene (6 bases). V lost 3 bases, J lost 3 bases, and 15 bases lay in between. The germline V gene encodes CDR1 MNHEY and CDR2 SVGAGI. The CDR3 is 16 amino acids. This CDR3 reads CASSYCRPGDNQPQHF. In DNA form, the CDR3 reads TGTGCCAGCAGTTATTGTAGACCAGGGGACAATCAGCCCCAGCATTTT.

The chain couples TRBV7-8 to TRBJ1-1, with TRBD1 matching over 7 bases. J lost 7 bases, V lost 5 bases, and 4 bases had no gene match. Germline V gene lookup returns CDR1 SGHVS and CDR2 FQNEAQ. The CDR3 totals 12 residues. CDR3 sequence (DNA): TGTGCCAGCAGCCCCCGACAGGGTGAAGCTTTCTTT. Protein product: CASSPRQGEAFF.

This clone was found once. This chain uses TRBV18 with TRBJ2-5, with 8 bases aligning to TRBD1. The V and J ends lost 8 bases and 2 bases, in that order; junction bases with no gene match: 4. Germline assignment: CDR1 KGHSH and CDR2 LQKENI. The CDR3 spans 13 residues. DNA for the CDR3: TGTGCCAGCGAGGACAGGGTTCAAGAGACCCAGTACTTC. Its translation: CASEDRVQETQYF.

The rearrangement links TRBV25-1 to TRBJ2-5, with TRBD1 matching over 9 bases. The V gene's germline CDR1 is MGHDK and CDR2 SYGVNS. The CDR3 spans 15 residues. The V and J ends lost 4 bases and 5 bases, in that order; junction bases with no gene match: 8. The CDR3 region is CASSAQIGQGETQYF. In DNA, the CDR3 is TGTGCCAGCAGTGCTCAAATAGGACAGGGGGAGACCCAGTACTTC.

This chain joins TRBV7-2 and TRBJ2-7; 7 bases match TRBD1. The junction had 2 bases not matched to a gene; V was cut back by 6 bases and J by 0 bases. Germline V gene lookup returns CDR1 SGHTA and CDR2 FQGNSA. The CDR3 covers 13 residues. The CDR3 nucleotides read TGTGCCAGCAGAGGACAGGACTCCTACGAGCAGTACTTC. This translates into CASRGQDSYEQYF.

This rearrangement joins TRBV4-3 to TRBJ1-2; TRBD1 matches 7 bases. Germline assignment: CDR1 LGHNA and CDR2 YSLEER. The CDR3 spans 14 residues. The V segment lost 4 bases and the J segment 4 bases; nucleotides outside the gene matches: 6. This CDR3 is CASSRRQGSYGYTF. The CDR3 nucleotides read TGCGCCAGCAGCCGAAGACAGGGAAGCTATGGCTACACCTTC.

Turning to this clone: This specimen includes other DNA sequences encoding the same CDR3. This chain connects TRBV5-1 to TRBJ2-3; D is undetermined. The V and J ends lost 0 bases and 0 bases respectively, with 5 bases between them. The CDR3 sequence is 14 residues long. CDR1 is SGHRS and CDR2 is YFSETQ in the germline V gene. The CDR3 loop reads CASSLGQSTDTQYF. CDR3 sequence (DNA): TGCGCCAGCAGCTTGGGACAAAGCACAGATACGCAGTATTTT.

As to this clone: At one end, the junction sequence differs from germline, possibly due to a read error. The V call is TRBV10-3, the J call TRBJ2-7; possibly TRBD2 for D (5 bases). The V gene's germline CDR1 is ENHRY and CDR2 SYGVKD. The CDR3 consists of 14 residues. CDR3 residues: CAISETGKGFGMWF. The CDR3 DNA is TGTGCCATCAGTGAGACGGGGAAAGGCTTCGGAATGTGGTTC.

The chain carries TRBV6-1 and TRBJ1-4, with a possible D match to TRBD1 (5 bases). This CDR3 has 13 residues. CDR1 is MNHNS and CDR2 is SASEGT in the germline V gene. The ends were cut back, 8 bases at V and 1 base at J, with 8 bases in the middle. Here the CDR3 reads CASRGGTNEKLFF. The CDR3 DNA follows: TGTGCCAGCCGGGGGGGAACTAATGAAAAACTGTTTTTT.

In this sample, this clone turned up once. V usage is TRBV30 and J usage is TRBJ1-1; no clear D gene. The germline CDR1 and CDR2 sequences are GTSNPN and SVGIG (reference sequence). V was clipped by 3 bases and J by 10 bases, with 21 bases between them. The CDR3 loop spans 14 amino acids. This chain's CDR3 is CAWSRSPQTSGAFF. CDR3 nucleotides: TGTGCCTGGAGCCGTTCCCCACAGACCTCTGGAGCTTTCTTT.

The J gene is TRBJ2-1, the V gene TRBV15, with D tentatively TRBD2 (5 bases). The CDR3 contains 16 residues. The V and J ends lost 4 bases and 5 bases respectively, with 18 bases between them. Germline assignment: CDR1 LNHNV and CDR2 YYDKDF (reference sequence). The CDR3 sequence: CATSTVGSGNDNEQFF. The CDR3 DNA follows: TGTGCCACCAGCACAGTGGGGTCGGGGAACGACAATGAGCAGTTCTTC.

CDR3 sequence (DNA): TGTGCCATCGCGGGCGAGGAGACCCAGTACTTC. This gives the protein CAIAGEETQYF. The chain has TRBV10-3 and TRBJ2-5; TRBD2 might be the D (5 bases). The V gene lost 8 bases and the J gene lost 5 bases, with 9 bases spanning the gap. Germline lookup yields CDR1 ENHRY and CDR2 SYGVKD. The CDR3 consists of 11 residues.

The CDR3 protein is CASSQATSGGGRTGELFF. The CDR3 DNA follows: TGCGCCAGCAGCCAAGCGACTAGCGGGGGGGGGAGGACCGGGGAGCTGTTTTTT. The gene calls are TRBV4-3 and TRBJ2-2, with 14 nucleotides matching TRBD2. Per the germline V gene, CDR1 is LGHNA and CDR2 is YSLEER. The CDR3 spans 18 residues. After removal of 1 base from V and 5 bases from J, the junction contained 6 bases not matched to a gene.

The V gene is TRBV15, the J gene TRBJ1-5; maybe TRBD1 (5 bases). Trimming took 5 bases from V and 6 from J, leaving 17 bases between them. Germline V CDR1 and CDR2: LNHNV, YYDKDF (reference sequence). The CDR3 has 15 residues. CDR3 in DNA: TGTGCCACCAGCCCCCTCCGGGGGACGGGTCAGCCCCAGCATTTT. Amino acids: CATSPLRGTGQPQHF.

This chain joins TRBV7-2 and TRBJ2-5; maybe TRBD2 (7 bases). This CDR3 spans 16 amino acids. V dropped 10 bases and J dropped 5 bases, with 26 bases sitting between them. Germline-derived CDR1 and CDR2 are SGHTA and FQGNSA. The CDR3 loop reads CATKGRGGRSWETQYF. DNA for the CDR3: TGTGCCACCAAAGGGAGGGGGGGCCGATCATGGGAGACCCAGTACTTC.

The genes are TRBV29-1 and TRBJ2-5, with D tentatively TRBD1 (7 bases). The CDR3 runs to 12 residues. Per germline, CDR1 SQVTM and CDR2 ANQGSEA. Trimming left V 3 bases short and J 6 bases short, with 11 bases between. CDR3 coding DNA: TGCAGCGTTGAGGAGGGGGCGAAGACCCAGTACTTC. Its translation: CSVEEGAKTQYF.

The chain carries TRBV27 and TRBJ1-4, with D uncertain. The CDR3 loop spans 14 amino acids. Deletions cut 5 bases from V and 0 bases from J, with 7 bases between. Germline V lookup: CDR1 MNHEY, CDR2 SMNVEV (reference sequence). The CDR3 spells CASSPRSTNEKLFF. CDR3 DNA: TGTGCCAGCAGTCCCCGTTCAACTAATGAAAAACTGTTTTTT.

The chain links TRBV9 to TRBJ1-2; D unclear. CDR1 and CDR2 (germline): SGDLS, YYNGEE. V gave up 3 bases and J gave up 3 bases, with 21 bases separating them. The CDR3 runs to 17 residues. In DNA, the CDR3 is TGTGCCAGCAGCGACGACCCTAACCCGGAGTGGTACTATGGCTACACCTTC. This sequence encodes CASSDDPNPEWYYGYTF.

V and J are TRBV2 and TRBJ2-3, with TRBD2 matching over 9 bases. After removal of 3 bases from V and 6 bases from J, the junction contained 7 bases not matched to a gene. This CDR3 spans 15 amino acids. Germline lookup yields CDR1 SNHLY and CDR2 FYNNEI. CDR3 protein: CASSDPGLAGDTQYF. The CDR3 region has the DNA TGTGCCAGCAGTGATCCGGGACTAGCCGGGGATACGCAGTATTTT.

This clone was seen only a few times. V and J are TRBV6-6 and TRBJ2-5, with D uncertain. Trimming took 2 bases from V and 4 from J, leaving 14 bases between them. CDR1 and CDR2 (germline): MNHNY, SVGAGI (reference sequence). The CDR3 is 15 residues long. Here the CDR3 reads CASSYDLAVRETQYF. The CDR3 bases are TGTGCCAGCAGTTACGATTTGGCGGTTCGAGAGACCCAGTACTTC.

V gene TRBV7-2 combines with J gene TRBJ2-1; 9 bases align to TRBD2. Trimming removed 2 bases from V and 4 bases from J; junction bases left unmatched: 9. Germline values: CDR1 SGHTA, CDR2 FQGNSA. CDR3 length equals 17 residues. CDR3 sequence: CASSLWGGGASYNEQFF. The CDR3 DNA is TGTGCCAGCAGCTTATGGGGCGGGGGGGCTTCTTACAATGAGCAGTTCTTC.

The genes are TRBV11-2 and TRBJ2-7; 11 bases are a match to TRBD1. This CDR3 is 15 amino acids long. Germline CDR1 SGHAT, CDR2 FQNNGV. Trimming took 5 bases from V and 2 from J; bases not matched to a gene: 5. The CDR3 coding sequence is TGTGCCAGCAGCCTAGGGGACAGGGGGGCCTACGAGCAGTACTTC. Its translation is CASSLGDRGAYEQYF.

The chain recombines TRBV5-4 with TRBJ2-7, with 9 nucleotides matching TRBD1. V lost 3 bases, J lost 5 bases, and 9 bases stayed unmatched. CDR1 is SGHNT and CDR2 is YYREEE in the germline V gene (reference sequence). CDR3 length: 15 amino acids. CDR3 loop: CASSWDRDFLDEQYF. The CDR3 nucleotides read TGTGCCAGCAGCTGGGACAGGGACTTTCTTGACGAGCAGTACTTC.

The V call is TRBV5-1, the J call TRBJ2-1, with TRBD2 matching over 7 bases. The trim removed 4 bases at V and 1 base at J, leaving 8 bases unmatched. CDR3 length: 16 residues. Germline V gives CDR1 SGHRS, CDR2 YFSETQ. CDR3 sequence reads: CASSPPWGGSYNEQFF. The DNA of the CDR3 is TGCGCCAGCAGCCCGCCGTGGGGGGGTTCCTACAATGAGCAGTTCTTC.

This chain links TRBV29-1 with TRBJ1-4; possibly TRBD1 for D (6 bases). Germline values: CDR1 SQVTM, CDR2 ANQGSEA. The CDR3 contains 13 residues. The germline V and J ends were trimmed by 7 bases and 8 bases, with 17 bases remaining between them. CDR3 region: CSGGGGGNEKLFF. The CDR3 bases are TGCAGCGGAGGGGGAGGGGGAAACGAAAAACTGTTTTTT. Using reference TRBV29-1 and TRBJ1-4 for the parts outside the CDR3, the full variable domain is SAVISQKPSRDICQRGTSLTIQCQVDSQVTMMFWYRQQPGQSLTLIATANQGSEATYESGFVIDKFPISRPNLTFSTLTVSNMSPEDSSIYLCSGGGGGNEKLFFGSGTQLSVL.

This sequence joins TRBV6-5 and TRBJ1-3; TRBD1 matches 7 bases. The ends lost 6 bases at V and 5 bases at J; junction bases unmatched: 7. The germline V gene has CDR1 MNHEY and CDR2 SVGAGI. The length of the CDR3 is 14 residues. The CDR3 DNA is TGTGCCAGCAGACTAGGACAGGATAGAAACACCATATATTTT. Translating gives CASRLGQDRNTIYF.